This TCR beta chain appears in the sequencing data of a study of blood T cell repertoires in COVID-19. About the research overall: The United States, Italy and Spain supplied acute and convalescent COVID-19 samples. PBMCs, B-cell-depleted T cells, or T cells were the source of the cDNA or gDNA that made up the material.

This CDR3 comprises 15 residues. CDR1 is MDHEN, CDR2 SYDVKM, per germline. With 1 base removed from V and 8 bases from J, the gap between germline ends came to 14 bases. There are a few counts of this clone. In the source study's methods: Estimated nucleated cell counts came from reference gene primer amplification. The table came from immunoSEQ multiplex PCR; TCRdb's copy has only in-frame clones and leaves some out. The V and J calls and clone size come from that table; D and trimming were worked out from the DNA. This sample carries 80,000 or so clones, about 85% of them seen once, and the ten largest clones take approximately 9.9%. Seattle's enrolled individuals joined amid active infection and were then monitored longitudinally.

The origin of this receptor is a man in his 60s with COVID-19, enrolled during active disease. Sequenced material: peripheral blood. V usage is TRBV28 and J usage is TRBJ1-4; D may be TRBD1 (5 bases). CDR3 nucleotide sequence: TGTGCCAGCAGTTTATTAGGCAGGGAAGAAGAAAAACTGTTTTTT. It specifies CASSLLGREEEKLFF.